These T cell receptor beta chains were read from a single sample in a study of cytomegalovirus exposure and HLA in healthy donors. Some clones are missing from TCRdb's copy, which holds only in-frame ones; the method was immunoSEQ multiplex PCR. The sample has some 180,000 clones, 82% seen once. The sample consisted of PBMCs. These receptors were collected from a man in his forties in good health and CMV-seronegative. Each CDR3 is given with its conserved first and last residue. The D gene is left open where the match is weak. Size is omitted from some rows. Given values are once, few, many or a class for expanded clones.

NA,TRBJ1-2,TRBV30,TRBD1,CAWSFTGGSLYGYTF,TGTGCCTGGAGTTTCACAGGGGGCTCCCTCTATGGCTACACCTTC
NA,TRBJ1-5,TRBV6-5,NA,CASSLVVNQPQHF,TGTGCCAGCAGTTTGGTAGTTAATCAGCCCCAGCATTTT
NA,TRBJ2-3,TRBV19,NA,CASSIKGRRGAPDTQYF,TGTGCCAGTAGTATAAAGGGTAGACGGGGGGCCCCAGATACGCAGTATTTT
NA,TRBJ1-2,TRBV7-2,TRBD1,CASSLVGGQGNYGYTF,TGTGCCAGCAGCTTAGTCGGGGGACAGGGAAACTATGGCTACACCTTC
NA,TRBJ2-2,TRBV7-6,NA,CASSSVGRESTGELFF,TGTGCCAGCAGCTCGGTGGGACGGGAGAGCACCGGGGAGCTGTTTTTT
NA,TRBJ2-2,TRBV5-4,NA,CASRPGGNTGELFF,TGTGCCAGCAGGCCGGGGGGCAACACCGGGGAGCTGTTTTTT
NA,TRBJ1-2,TRBV6-5,NA,CASSKGRGAWGYTF,TGTGCCAGCAGTAAGGGGAGGGGTGCTTGGGGCTACACCTTC
NA,TRBJ2-1,TRBV18,TRBD2,CASSPGLAGENEQFF,TGTGCCAGCTCACCAGGCCTAGCGGGAGAGAATGAGCAGTTCTTC
NA,TRBJ1-2,TRBV30,TRBD1,CAWVLAGQGSYGYTF,TGTGCCTGGGTCCTCGCGGGACAGGGGAGCTATGGCTACACCTTC
NA,TRBJ2-3,TRBV11-2,TRBD2,CASSYGLAGGEDTQYF,TGTGCCAGCAGCTACGGACTAGCGGGTGGAGAAGATACGCAGTATTTT
NA,TRBJ1-2,TRBV5-1,TRBD1,CASSLGQGTLRGYTF,TGCGCCAGCAGCTTGGGACAGGGGACTCTAAGAGGCTACACCTTC
NA,TRBJ1-2,TRBV28,NA,CATSQVDKGGYTF,TGTGCCACCTCCCAGGTGGACAAAGGGGGCTACACCTTC
NA,TRBJ1-1,TRBV6-1,TRBD1,CASSAGTGGDEAFF,TGTGCCAGCAGTGCCGGGACAGGGGGCGATGAAGCTTTCTTT
NA,TRBJ2-7,TRBV2,TRBD2,CASSGEGWTAQYF,TGTGCCAGCAGTGGGGAGGGGTGGACGGCGCAGTACTTC
NA,TRBJ2-3,TRBV2,NA,CASAGLGTDTQYF,TGTGCCAGCGCAGGGCTAGGCACAGATACGCAGTATTTT
few,TRBJ2-3,TRBV2,NA,CASSEVAASTDTQYF,TGTGCCAGCAGTGAGGTAGCGGCTAGCACAGATACGCAGTATTTT
NA,TRBJ2-5,TRBV2,NA,CASSEGDSKETQYF,TGTGCCAGCAGCGAAGGGGACTCTAAAGAGACCCAGTACTTC
once,TRBJ1-1,TRBV29-1,TRBD1,CSVAGTGVGRGGNTEAFF,TGCAGCGTTGCCGGGACAGGGGTCGGTAGGGGGGGGAACACTGAAGCTTTCTTT
once,TRBJ2-7,TRBV5-6,NA,CASSFLGTEQYF,TGTGCCAGCAGCTTCCTAGGAACCGAGCAGTACTTC
NA,TRBJ1-1,TRBV30,NA,CARERGTVNTEAFF,TGTGCCCGCGAGCGGGGGACGGTGAACACTGAAGCTTTCTTT
NA,TRBJ1-4,TRBV5-1,TRBD1,CASSLGQGIEKLFF,TGCGCCAGCAGCTTGGGACAGGGAATCGAGAAACTGTTTTTT
NA,TRBJ2-7,TRBV15,TRBD2,CATSRDYGGRVHEQYF,TGTGCCACCAGCAGAGATTACGGCGGGAGGGTGCACGAGCAGTACTTC
once,TRBJ2-3,TRBV6-6,NA,CASSQPASPVSTQYF,TGTGCCAGCAGTCAACCTGCCTCGCCCGTGAGTACGCAGTATTTT
NA,TRBJ1-4,TRBV9,TRBD1,CASSVAGQGGGEKLFF,TGTGCCAGCAGCGTAGCCGGACAGGGGGGAGGTGAAAAACTGTTTTTT
NA,TRBJ2-3,TRBV4-1,TRBD2,CASSQGGLAGGSTDTQYF,TGCGCCAGCAGCCAAGGAGGACTAGCGGGGGGGAGCACAGATACGCAGTATTTT
NA,TRBJ2-6,TRBV7-9,TRBD2,CSSSLAGAGSGANVLTF,TGTTCCAGCAGCTTAGCGGGGGCGGGTTCTGGGGCCAACGTCCTGACTTTC
once,TRBJ2-3,TRBV5-1,NA,CASSLTSRSTQYF,TGCGCCAGCAGCTTGACCTCCCGGAGTACGCAGTATTTT
few,TRBJ2-2,TRBV18,TRBD2,CASSHRLAGENTGELFF,TGTGCCAGCTCCCACCGACTAGCGGGAGAGAACACCGGGGAGCTGTTTTTT
once,TRBJ2-7,TRBV28,NA,CASSLRGGPDYEQYF,TGTGCCAGCAGTTTACGTGGAGGGCCGGACTACGAGCAGTACTTC
NA,TRBJ2-1,TRBV5-4,TRBD1,CASTATGGKVEQFF,TGTGCCAGTACAGCGACAGGGGGCAAGGTTGAGCAGTTCTTC
NA,TRBJ2-3,TRBV5-1,NA,CASSPTGGSADTQYF,TGCGCCAGCAGCCCCACCGGGGGTTCCGCAGATACGCAGTATTTT
NA,TRBJ2-7,TRBV5-1,TRBD1,CASGPGTGGLEQYF,TGCGCCAGTGGACCCGGGACAGGGGGCCTCGAGCAGTACTTC
NA,TRBJ2-7,TRBV7-2,TRBD2,CASSLGTSGSYEQYF,TGTGCCAGCAGCTTAGGGACTAGCGGATCCTACGAGCAGTACTTC
NA,TRBJ1-2,TRBV4-1,TRBD1,CASSQPGQTNYGYTF,TGCGCCAGCAGCCAACCGGGACAGACCAACTATGGCTACACCTTC
NA,TRBJ1-1,TRBV4-2,NA,CASSHPTRTEAFF,TGTGCCAGCAGCCACCCGACAAGAACTGAAGCTTTCTTT
NA,TRBJ2-5,TRBV11-3,NA,CASSLAGGKETQYF,TGTGCCAGCAGCCTCGCAGGAGGTAAAGAGACCCAGTACTTC
few,TRBJ2-1,TRBV2,TRBD2,CASHRLAGGQDEQFF,TGTGCCAGCCACCGACTAGCGGGGGGGCAGGATGAGCAGTTCTTC
NA,TRBJ2-3,TRBV4-3,NA,CASSQDGERPDTQYF,TGCGCCAGCAGCCAAGATGGGGAGCGCCCAGATACGCAGTATTTT
NA,TRBJ2-7,TRBV19,TRBD1,CASSEGTGGRYEQYF,TGTGCCAGTAGTGAGGGGACAGGGGGCAGGTACGAGCAGTACTTC
NA,TRBJ1-4,TRBV18,TRBD1,CASSPPTGATNEKLFF,TGTGCCAGCTCACCACCGACAGGGGCAACTAATGAAAAACTGTTTTTT
NA,TRBJ2-7,TRBV7-2,NA,CASSFGSYEQYF,TGTGCCAGCAGCTTCGGTTCCTACGAGCAGTACTTC
NA,TRBJ2-6,TRBV6-1,NA,CASSGGNSGANVLTF,TGTGCCAGCAGTGGGGGCAACTCTGGGGCCAACGTCCTGACTTTC
NA,TRBJ1-5,TRBV2,TRBD1,CASSAVGQDEALNQPQHF,TGTGCCAGCAGTGCGGTGGGACAGGATGAGGCGCTCAATCAGCCCCAGCATTTT
NA,TRBJ1-1,TRBV11-3,NA,CASSSGGTEAFF,TGTGCCAGCAGCTCCGGGGGCACTGAAGCTTTCTTT
NA,TRBJ2-5,TRBV7-6,NA,CASSLVRGPGVRETQYF,TGTGCCAGCAGCTTAGTTCGCGGTCCCGGGGTTAGAGAGACCCAGTACTTC
NA,TRBJ2-7,TRBV27,NA,CASSRQGTYEQYF,TGTGCCAGCAGTCGGCAGGGGACCTACGAGCAGTACTTC
NA,TRBJ2-2,TRBV6-7,TRBD1,CASRSGTATVLSNTGELFF,TGTGCCAGCAGATCCGGGACAGCCACAGTCCTGTCGAACACCGGGGAGCTGTTTTTT
NA,TRBJ2-3,TRBV4-3,NA,CASSQGGLDTQYF,TGCGCCAGCAGCCAAGGGGGACTAGATACGCAGTATTTT
once,TRBJ1-2,TRBV4-2,NA,CASSQDGGLGFGYTF,TGTGCCAGCAGCCAAGACGGGGGTTTAGGATTTGGCTACACCTTC
NA,TRBJ1-2,TRBV11-2,NA,CASSLGTSQGYGYTF,TGTGCCAGCAGCTTGGGGACAAGTCAGGGATATGGCTACACCTTC
NA,TRBJ2-7,TRBV5-5,NA,CASSFPGAYEQYF,TGTGCCAGCAGCTTCCCGGGAGCCTACGAGCAGTACTTC